The rows below give T cell receptor beta chains drawn from one sample of a study of immune evolution from preneoplasia to lung adenocarcinoma. Sequenced by immunoSEQ multiplex PCR; TCRdb stores in-frame clones only, minus some. The data show 8,000 to 10,000 clones, over 70% seen once. The sequencing sample was made of FFPE lung adenocarcinoma in situ tissue. The receptor source for this set is a person aged 60-79 years with lung adenocarcinoma. Each CDR3 is given with its conserved first and last residue. A D gene is named only where the DNA matches it firmly. Clone size, where shown, is once, few, many, or a class for clones that have expanded.

V gene: TRBV4-2
clone size: .
J gene: TRBJ1-5
D gene: .
CDR3 DNA: TGTGCCAGCAGCCAAGAGACAGAAGGACAGCCCCAGCATTTT
CDR3 protein: CASSQETEGQPQHF

V gene: TRBV14
clone size: .
J gene: TRBJ2-4
D gene: .
CDR3 DNA: TGTGCCAGCAGCCAAGAGGGGGGGCTAACCAAAAACATTCAGTACTTC
CDR3 protein: CASSQEGGLTKNIQYF

V gene: TRBV7-9
clone size: .
J gene: TRBJ1-6
D gene: .
CDR3 DNA: TGTGCCAGCAACCAAGGGGGTTTTAATTCACCCCTCCACTTT
CDR3 protein: CASNQGGFNSPLHF

V gene: TRBV5-6
clone size: .
J gene: TRBJ2-3
D gene: TRBD2
CDR3 DNA: TGTGCCAGCAGCTTGGAGCGGGGGGGGTATAGCACAGATACGCAGTATTTT
CDR3 protein: CASSLERGGYSTDTQYF

V gene: TRBV18
clone size: .
J gene: TRBJ2-1
D gene: TRBD1
CDR3 DNA: TGTGCCAGCTCACTTCAGGGACAGGGGGCTTACAATGAGCAGTTCTTC
CDR3 protein: CASSLQGQGAYNEQFF

V gene: TRBV29-1
clone size: .
J gene: TRBJ1-1
D gene: TRBD1
CDR3 DNA: TGCAGCGCCCGGGACAGGGCAAACACTGAAGCTTTCTTT
CDR3 protein: CSARDRANTEAFF

V gene: TRBV11-1
clone size: .
J gene: TRBJ1-1
D gene: TRBD1
CDR3 DNA: TGTGCCAGCAGCGTACGACAGGGGGGCGACACTGAAGCTTTCTTT
CDR3 protein: CASSVRQGGDTEAFF

V gene: TRBV18
clone size: .
J gene: TRBJ2-7
D gene: TRBD2
CDR3 DNA: TGTGCCAGCTCCCTCGAACCTAGCGGGGCCTACGAGCAGTACTTC
CDR3 protein: CASSLEPSGAYEQYF

V gene: TRBV4-2
clone size: .
J gene: TRBJ1-4
D gene: TRBD1
CDR3 DNA: TGTGCCAGCAGCCTGGGACAGCCTACTAATGAAAAACTGTTTTTT
CDR3 protein: CASSLGQPTNEKLFF

V gene: TRBV14
clone size: .
J gene: TRBJ2-5
D gene: TRBD2
CDR3 DNA: TGTGCCAGCAGCCAGGGGACTAGCGACAGGAAAGAGACCCAGTACTTC
CDR3 protein: CASSQGTSDRKETQYF

V gene: TRBV10-2
clone size: .
J gene: TRBJ2-1
D gene: .
CDR3 DNA: TGCGCCAGCAGTGAGGGCGGGACGTCTCGGAATGAGCAGTTCTTC
CDR3 protein: CASSEGGTSRNEQFF

V gene: TRBV7-9
clone size: .
J gene: TRBJ1-2
D gene: .
CDR3 DNA: TGTGCCAGCAGCCCGAACAAGGAGATGGGCGGCTACACCTTC
CDR3 protein: CASSPNKEMGGYTF

V gene: TRBV11-2
clone size: .
J gene: TRBJ2-1
D gene: .
CDR3 DNA: TGTGCCAGCAGAAGGGAAAGTGGGGGGGCCGGTCATGAGCAGTTCTTC
CDR3 protein: CASRRESGGAGHEQFF

V gene: TRBV7-9
clone size: .
J gene: TRBJ2-3
D gene: .
CDR3 DNA: TGTGCCAGCAGCTTAGCGAAAGGGGGTCACAATACGCAGTATTTT
CDR3 protein: CASSLAKGGHNTQYF

V gene: TRBV5-6
clone size: .
J gene: TRBJ1-3
D gene: .
CDR3 DNA: TGTGCCAGCAGCACAGTCCCGGGCGCTGGAAACACCATATATTTT
CDR3 protein: CASSTVPGAGNTIYF

V gene: TRBV18
clone size: large
J gene: TRBJ1-2
D gene: TRBD1
CDR3 DNA: TGTGCCAGCTCACCAACTACGAGGACAGGGTCCTATGGCTACACCTTC
CDR3 protein: CASSPTTRTGSYGYTF

V gene: TRBV2
clone size: .
J gene: TRBJ2-3
D gene: .
CDR3 DNA: TGTGCCAGCAGTGAGCGGGGCAACACAGATACGCAGTATTTT
CDR3 protein: CASSERGNTDTQYF